This T cell receptor beta chain originates from a study of glioma-infiltrating T cells. General study results and limits: Tissue-blood divergence was below expectation in non-neoplastic patients, above in gliomas. Only very few CDR3 sequences appeared in both tissue and blood.

Amplification of TCR alpha and beta CDR3 regions from RNA used iRepertoire nested multiplex PCR. Tissue mRNA or PBMC total RNA, roughly 90-450 ng, went into one-step reverse transcription and amplification. TCRdb independently ran MiXCR on the multiplex PCR reads; one entry per CDR3 protein. This table holds about 190,000 distinct CDR3 sequences, 32% found once. Germline V lookup: CDR1 MGHRA, CDR2 YSYEKL. V was pared by 4 bases and J by 2 bases, with 8 bases between. The CDR3 loop spans 14 amino acids. In this sample, this clonotype turned up many times. As yet, its antigen is unknown. The sample taken for sequencing was glioma tissue, nonneoplastic brain tissue, or PBMCs (not recorded which). The chain employs TRBV4-1 and TRBJ1-4, with D unclear. This receptor was taken from a human donor with low-grade glioma or glioblastoma, undergoing nonglioma brain surgery, or in good health (not recorded which). CDR3 protein: CASSRTGTNEKLFF. As DNA, the CDR3 is TGCGCCAGCAGCCGGACTGGGACTAATGAAAAACTGTTTTTT.